The entry below describes one T cell receptor beta chain. What it binds is not known. Relative to the germline gene, one junction end is altered; a read error may explain this. These data come from a study of blood T cells in healthy people across ages. Study overall: Template switching captured about one barcoded beta molecule per two T cells. Findings of the study overall: From one million sequenced T cells, diversity estimates were lower bounds.

Donors were systemically healthy Caucasian individuals from Russia aged about 6 to 95 years. CDR1 KGHDR and CDR2 SFDVKD come from the germline V gene. This CDR3 contains 10 residues. A second 7 to 11 cycle PCR used barcoded and J-beta primers. TCRdb fed the 5' RACE reads into MiXCR, producing one record per CDR3 protein. Here the sample spans about 1.7 million distinct CDR3 sequences, approximately 30% being singletons. This clonotype was obtained from a woman in her 30s in good health. The sample comprised blood. The J gene is TRBJ1-1, the V gene TRBV24-1; D uncertain. The CDR3 sequence: CATLYEVAFF. In DNA, the CDR3 is TGCGCCACCTTATACGAGGTAGCTTTCTTT.